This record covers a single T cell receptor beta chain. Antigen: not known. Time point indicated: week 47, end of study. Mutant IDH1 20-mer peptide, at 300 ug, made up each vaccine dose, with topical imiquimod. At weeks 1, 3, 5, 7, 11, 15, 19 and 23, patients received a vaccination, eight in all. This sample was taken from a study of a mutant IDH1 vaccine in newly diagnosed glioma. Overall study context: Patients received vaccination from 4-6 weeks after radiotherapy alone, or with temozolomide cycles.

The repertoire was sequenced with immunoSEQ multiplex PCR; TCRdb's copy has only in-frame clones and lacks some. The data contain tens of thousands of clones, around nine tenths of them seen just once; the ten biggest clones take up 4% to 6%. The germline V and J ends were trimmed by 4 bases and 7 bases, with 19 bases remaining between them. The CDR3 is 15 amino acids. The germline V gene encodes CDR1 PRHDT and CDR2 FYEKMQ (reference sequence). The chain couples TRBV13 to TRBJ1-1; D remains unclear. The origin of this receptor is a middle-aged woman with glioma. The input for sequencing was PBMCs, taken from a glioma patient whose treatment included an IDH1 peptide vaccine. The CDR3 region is CASSSLGRKAHEAFF. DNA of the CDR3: TGTGCCAGCAGCTCCCTGGGTCGCAAGGCCCATGAAGCTTTCTTT.